This entry is about one TCR beta chain. Germline V CDR1 and CDR2: SGHDT, YYEEEE. CDR3 length equals 15 residues. V lost 0 bases and J 5 bases, leaving 14 bases between the germline ends. The sample belongs to a study of blood T cell repertoires in COVID-19. TCRdb's table, derived via immunoSEQ multiplex PCR, lists solely in-frame clones and lacks some. This sample carries some 210,000 clones, about nine tenths of them seen once, and the ten largest clones take 4% to 5.5%. The chain combines TRBV5-6 with TRBJ1-1; D is unresolved. This TCR came from a woman between 40 and 55 years old with acute or convalescent COVID-19. Material for sequencing was peripheral blood. CDR3 bases: TGTGCCAGCAGCTTGGAAGGGTGGGGAGGGACTGAAGCTTTCTTT. It translates to CASSLEGWGGTEAFF.